Shown below are 30 T cell receptor beta chains from a single sample sequenced in a study of cytomegalovirus exposure and HLA in healthy donors (dated by TCRdb to about 2017). Receptor libraries were prepared by the immunoSEQ multiplex PCR assay. The multiplex PCR relied on a mix of 60 forward primers for TCR Vbeta segments and 13 reverse primers for TCR Jbeta segments. TCRdb stores this immuneACCESS table with in-frame sequences only. Part of the clones is absent; in the studies checked, under half of the shortfall reflects unresolved V genes, and no reason is known for the rest. The sample has more than 75,000 clones on record. Roughly 15% of the sample belongs to the ten largest clones. The specimen sequenced was PBMCs. These receptors all come from a middle-aged man in good health and CMV-seropositive.

The chain recombines TRBV4-3 with TRBJ2-1, with D possibly TRBD2 on 5 matching bases. CDR1 and CDR2 (germline): LGHNA, YSLEER. V lost 2 bases, J lost 4 bases, and 12 bases lay in between. The CDR3 runs 15 residues. The chain's CDR3 is CASSQSGNSYNEQFF. The CDR3 bases are TGCGCCAGCAGCCAATCCGGGAACTCTTACAATGAGCAGTTCTTC.

The rearrangement links TRBV5-1 to TRBJ2-1, with 7 bases fitting TRBD2. The V gene end was trimmed by 3 bases and the J gene end by 2 bases; junction bases not matched to a gene: 2. From germline, CDR1 is SGHRS and CDR2 YFSETQ. This CDR3 region has 14 residues. The CDR3 loop is CASSWSGTYNEQFF. CDR3 sequence (DNA): TGCGCCAGCAGCTGGAGCGGGACCTACAATGAGCAGTTCTTC. Together with reference TRBV5-1 and TRBJ2-1, the CDR3 gives the full variable domain: KAGVTQTPRYLIKTRGQQVTLSCSPISGHRSVSWYQQTPGQGLQFLFEYFSETQRNKGNFPGRFSGRQFSNSRSEMNVSTLELGDSALYLCASSWSGTYNEQFFGPGTRLTVL.

The V call is TRBV21-1, the J call TRBJ2-7; the D segment call TRBD1 is taken from the table without a DNA check. TRBV21-1 is reported as a pseudogene. The CDR3 has 15 amino acids. The chain's CDR3 is CASNSGQGDSDEQYV. CDR3 DNA: TGTGCCAGCAACTCAGGACAGGGCGACTCGGACGAGCAGTACGTC.

This rearrangement joins TRBV18 to TRBJ2-7; 8 nucleotides agree with TRBD1. The germline V gene has CDR1 KGHSH and CDR2 LQKENI. The ends lost 3 bases at V and 4 bases at J; junction bases unmatched: 2. The CDR3 runs 13 residues. The CDR3 sequence: CASSPDRDYEQYF. CDR3 in DNA: TGTGCCAGCTCACCGGACAGGGATTACGAGCAGTACTTC.

CDR3 in DNA: TGTGCCAGCTCACCGGGGGGAAACACTGAAGCTTTCTTT. Translated: CASSPGGNTEAFF. The V call is TRBV18, the J call TRBJ1-1, with a weak D call TRBD1 (5 bases). The CDR3 consists of 13 residues. CDR1 and CDR2 (germline): KGHSH, LQKENI. The V end lost 3 bases, the J end lost 2 bases, and 7 bases lay between the germline ends.

This chain joins TRBV14 and TRBJ2-1; TRBD2 matches at 8 bases. This CDR3 spans 16 amino acids. V lost 4 bases and J lost 0; bases outside the gene matches: 5. In germline, CDR1 is SGHDN, CDR2 FVKESK. Written as DNA, the CDR3 is TGTGCCAGCAGCCCAACGACTAGCGTCTCCTACAATGAGCAGTTCTTC. It encodes CASSPTTSVSYNEQFF. Together with reference TRBV14 and TRBJ2-1, the CDR3 gives the full variable domain: EAGVTQFPSHSVIEKGQTVTLRCDPISGHDNLYWYRRVMGKEIKFLLHFVKESKQDESGMPNNRFLAERTGGTYSTLKVQPAELEDSGVYFCASSPTTSVSYNEQFFGPGTRLTVL.

The chain joins TRBV29-1 to TRBJ2-3; 9 bases map to TRBD2. The CDR3 covers 13 residues. V was clipped by 6 bases and J by 6 bases; unmatched bases: 7. In germline, CDR1 is SQVTM, CDR2 ANQGSEA. CDR3 in amino acids: CSVLSGSVDTQYF. The DNA of the CDR3 is TGCAGCGTCCTTAGCGGGAGCGTCGATACGCAGTATTTT.

The chain uses TRBV5-6 and TRBJ1-3, with 8 bases that match TRBD1. The junction had 4 bases not matched to a gene; V was cut back by 2 bases and J by 3 bases. The length of the CDR3 is 15 residues. CDR1 is SGHDT, CDR2 YYEEEE, per germline. DNA for the CDR3: TGTGCCAGCAGCTTTCCGACAGGGGATGGAAACACCATATATTTT. As protein: CASSFPTGDGNTIYF. The complete variable domain, with remaining parts taken from reference TRBV5-6 and TRBJ1-3, reads DAGVTQSPTHLIKTRGQQVTLRCSPKSGHDTVSWYQQALGQGPQFIFQYYEEEERQRGNFPDRFSGHQFPNYSSELNVNALLLGDSALYLCASSFPTGDGNTIYFGEGSWLTVV.

V is TRBV19 and J is TRBJ1-5, with D possibly TRBD1 on 5 matching bases. V lost 5 bases, J lost 3 bases, and 17 bases lay in between. The CDR3 is made up of 16 amino acids. Per the germline V gene, CDR1 is LNHDA and CDR2 is SQIVND (reference sequence). The CDR3 DNA reads as TGTGCCAGTAGTGGGGGGGAGGGACGGTACAATCAGCCCCAGCATTTT. It codes for CASSGGEGRYNQPQHF.

This chain uses TRBV7-2 with TRBJ1-2; 8 bases match TRBD1. Germline CDR1 SGHTA, CDR2 FQGNSA. The length of the CDR3 is 15 residues. V trimming: 0 bases; J trimming: 8 bases; junction bases outside the gene matches: 8. The CDR3 here is CASSLALRGRRGYTF. In DNA form, the CDR3 reads TGTGCCAGCAGCTTAGCGCTCAGGGGGCGCAGAGGCTACACCTTC.

This sequence joins TRBV5-1 and TRBJ1-3; TRBD1 might be the D (5 bases). This CDR3 region has 14 residues. V dropped 3 bases and J dropped 2 bases, with 9 bases sitting between them. Germline V gene data show CDR1 as SGHRS and CDR2 as YFSETQ. The CDR3 DNA is TGCGCCAGCAGCTGGGGGGGAGCTGGAAACACCATATATTTT. Protein product: CASSWGGAGNTIYF. Looking up the rest from reference TRBV5-1 and TRBJ1-3 gives the full variable domain: KAGVTQTPRYLIKTRGQQVTLSCSPISGHRSVSWYQQTPGQGLQFLFEYFSETQRNKGNFPGRFSGRQFSNSRSEMNVSTLELGDSALYLCASSWGGAGNTIYFGEGSWLTVV.

A remark on this clone: At one of its ends the junction is not consistent with the germline gene, which may arise from a read error. Other DNA sequences in this sample translate to the same CDR3. The chain recombines TRBV13 with TRBJ2-7; 7 bases are a match to TRBD1. This CDR3 has 15 amino acids. Germline assignment: CDR1 PRHDT and CDR2 FYEKMQ (reference sequence). The CDR3 loop reads CASSPQGQMIYEQYF. The CDR3 DNA follows: TGCGCCAGCAGCCCCCAGGGACAGATGATTTACGAGCAGTACTTC.

The V gene is TRBV7-8, the J gene TRBJ2-2, with D possibly TRBD1 on 6 matching bases. CDR1 is SGHVS and CDR2 is FQNEAQ in the germline V gene. There are 15 residues in the CDR3. V lost 6 bases to trimming and J lost 2 bases, with 13 bases between them. CDR3 DNA: TGTGCCAGCAGTCCGGGGACATATAACACCGGGGAGCTGTTTTTT. Translating it yields CASSPGTYNTGELFF.

The chain employs TRBV6-6 and TRBJ2-7, with a tentative D call TRBD2 (5 bases). V lost 8 bases and J lost 4, with 18 bases in between. The CDR3 is 14 residues long. Germline CDR1 reads MNHNY; CDR2 reads SVGAGI (reference sequence). CDR3 in amino acids: CASSLADSSYEQYF. In DNA form, the CDR3 reads TGTGCCAGCTCCCTCGCGGACTCCTCGTACGAGCAGTACTTC.

The rearrangement links TRBV6-6 to TRBJ2-3; a possible D gene is TRBD2 (6 bases). Per germline, CDR1 MNHNY and CDR2 SVGAGI (reference sequence). The V gene lost 7 bases and the J gene lost 0 bases, with 11 bases spanning the gap. The CDR3 has 14 residues. The CDR3 spells CASMRGTSTDTQYF. CDR3 DNA: TGTGCCAGCATGCGCGGGACTAGCACAGATACGCAGTATTTT.

The rearrangement uses TRBV5-1 and TRBJ2-2; TRBD1 matches 8 bases. J gave up 6 bases and V 0 bases, and 7 bases lay outside the gene matches. This CDR3 spans 16 amino acids. Germline assignment: CDR1 SGHRS and CDR2 YFSETQ. The CDR3 DNA sequence: TGCGCCAGCAGCTTGGATACAGGGGGAGGATCCGGGGAGCTGTTTTTT. Translated: CASSLDTGGGSGELFF.

The chain recombines TRBV7-3 with TRBJ1-1; a possible D gene is TRBD1 (6 bases). The V gene lost 2 bases and the J gene lost 2 bases, with 12 bases spanning the gap. Germline V gene lookup returns CDR1 SGHTA and CDR2 FQGTGA. The CDR3 loop spans 15 amino acids. The CDR3 region has the DNA TGTGCCAGCAGCTTATCGGGGGGCGGAAACACTGAAGCTTTCTTT. It codes for CASSLSGGGNTEAFF.

V is TRBV6-1 and J is TRBJ2-2, with a tentative D call TRBD2 (6 bases). The CDR3 is made up of 15 amino acids. The V end lost 10 bases, the J end lost 3 bases, and 18 bases lay between the germline ends. Germline V gene data show CDR1 as MNHNS and CDR2 as SASEGT. CDR3 DNA: TGTGCCACAACGAAGGACGCGGGATACACCGGGGAGCTGTTTTTT. This translates into CATTKDAGYTGELFF.

The V and J genes are TRBV6-4 and TRBJ2-7; 8 bases align to TRBD2. The CDR3 extends over 15 amino acids. Germline V lookup: CDR1 MRHNA, CDR2 SNTAGT. Losses at the gene ends were 6 bases for V and 3 bases for J; bases not matched to a gene: 10. The CDR3 nucleotides are TGTGCCAGCAGGACCGTAGGCGCGGGAGGCTACGAGCAGTACGTC. Protein: CASRTVGAGGYEQYV.

This chain links TRBV7-2 with TRBJ2-5; D is possibly TRBD1 (6 bases). There are 14 residues in the CDR3. Trimming took 1 base from V and 5 from J, leaving 11 bases between them. Germline lookup yields CDR1 SGHTA and CDR2 FQGNSA. CDR3 protein: CASSLGQAGETQYF. CDR3 nucleotides: TGTGCCAGCAGCTTAGGACAGGCCGGGGAGACCCAGTACTTC.

The V and J genes are TRBV10-3 and TRBJ2-2; D might be TRBD2 (5 bases). Trimming cost V 6 bases and J 5 bases, with 13 bases left between them. CDR3 length equals 14 residues. Germline lookup yields CDR1 ENHRY and CDR2 SYGVKD. The CDR3 region is CAIREGLQTGELFF. For the CDR3, the DNA is TGTGCCATCAGAGAAGGACTTCAGACCGGGGAGCTGTTTTTT.

The chain carries TRBV7-8 and TRBJ1-1, with a tentative D call TRBD1 (5 bases). Germline lookup yields CDR1 SGHVS and CDR2 FQNEAQ. This CDR3 is built from 15 residues. The V gene lost 3 bases and the J gene lost 5 bases, with 16 bases spanning the gap. The CDR3 protein is CASSLGTAGGTEAFF. DNA for the CDR3: TGTGCCAGCAGCTTGGGTACAGCCGGGGGGACTGAAGCTTTCTTT.

The gene calls are TRBV7-2 and TRBJ2-7; 10 bases are a match to TRBD2. Trimming at V came to 5 bases and at J to 1 base, leaving 2 bases not matched to a gene. CDR3 size: 14 residues. Germline lookup yields CDR1 SGHTA and CDR2 FQGNSA. The CDR3 DNA reads as TGTGCCAGCAGCCGGACTAGCGGATCCTACGAGCAGTACTTC. Translation gives CASSRTSGSYEQYF.

CDR3: CASRPFDRGLNQPQHF. The CDR3 nucleotides are TGTGCCAGCAGACCATTCGACAGGGGGCTAAATCAGCCCCAGCATTTT. V is TRBV11-2 and J is TRBJ1-5, with TRBD1 matching over 10 bases. The CDR3 loop spans 16 amino acids. Germline V gene sequence: CDR1 SGHAT, CDR2 FQNNGV. The J segment lost 4 bases and the V segment lost 6 bases, leaving 9 bases of the junction unmatched.

V is TRBV30 and J is TRBJ1-2; D possibly corresponds to TRBD1 (5 bases). Germline assignment: CDR1 GTSNPN and CDR2 SVGIG (reference sequence). The CDR3 is 17 amino acids. The V and J ends lost 2 bases and 0 bases respectively, with 19 bases between them. CDR3 sequence reads: CAWSRHIGQTPNYGYTF. In DNA form, the CDR3 reads TGTGCCTGGAGTCGACACATCGGACAAACTCCTAACTATGGCTACACCTTC.

The chain has TRBV4-3 and TRBJ1-2; D might be TRBD1 (5 bases). This CDR3 is 14 amino acids long. Between the trimmed V and J ends, which lost 4 bases and 1 base, there was a span of 10 bases. CDR1 and CDR2 from the germline V gene are LGHNA and YSLEER. The CDR3 DNA sequence: TGCGCCAGCAGCCTAGCCAGGGATAACTATGGCTACACCTTC. Its protein product is CASSLARDNYGYTF.

V and J are TRBV10-3 and TRBJ1-2; possible D gene TRBD1, 6 bases. The germline V gene encodes CDR1 ENHRY and CDR2 SYGVKD. V gave up 10 bases and J gave up 3 bases, with 24 bases separating them. The CDR3 runs 16 residues. The CDR3 sequence: CATFRDTLSSDYGYTF. The CDR3 coding sequence is TGTGCCACCTTCCGGGACACTCTTTCTTCGGACTATGGCTACACCTTC.

This clone is medium-sized by frequency. V and J are TRBV7-2 and TRBJ2-1, with 9 bases fitting TRBD2. The CDR3 loop spans 16 amino acids. V lost 1 base, J lost 0 bases, and 1 base stayed unmatched. Germline CDR1 reads SGHTA; CDR2 reads FQGNSA. The CDR3 reads CASSLGSGGSYNEQFF. CDR3 nucleotides: TGTGCCAGCAGCTTAGGTAGCGGGGGCTCCTACAATGAGCAGTTCTTC. The entire variable domain, with the rest obtained from reference TRBV7-2 and TRBJ2-1, is as follows: GAGVSQSPSNKVTEKGKDVELRCDPISGHTALYWYRQSLGQGLEFLIYFQGNSAPDKSGLPSDRFSAERTGGSVSTLTIQRTQQEDSAVYLCASSLGSGGSYNEQFFGPGTRLTVL.

The rearrangement uses TRBV6-1 and TRBJ2-3; TRBD1 agrees at 9 bases. Per the germline V gene, CDR1 is MNHNS and CDR2 is SASEGT. The CDR3 has 20 residues. Unmatched junction bases numbered 16, after V lost 1 base and J lost 2 bases. The CDR3 is CASSEDRGRFAVVDTDTQYF. The CDR3 coding sequence is TGTGCCAGCAGTGAAGACAGGGGGCGTTTCGCCGTCGTGGACACAGATACGCAGTATTTT.

V usage is TRBV7-2 and J usage is TRBJ1-1; weak D call: TRBD1 (6 bases). Looked up from germline, CDR1 is SGHTA and CDR2 is FQGNSA. Trimming cost V 5 bases and J 0 bases, with 10 bases left between them. CDR3 length: 14 amino acids. The CDR3 here is CASSLGQLNTEAFF. The CDR3 nucleotides are TGTGCCAGCAGCCTCGGACAGCTGAACACTGAAGCTTTCTTT.